The source of this T cell receptor (beta chain) is a study of identical twins (TCRdb year 2016). Concerning the study at large: To test whether fetal clonotypes persist, this study deep-sequenced TCR alpha and beta repertoires from monozygotic twins, from unrelated adults of various ages, and from cord blood. Replicate twin experiments were performed at different times using different library preparation protocols to rule out contamination.

This clonotype occurred a few times. Its antigen target is currently unknown. The sample holds no much larger clone one base away, and base qualities are not on file. Libraries were made using 5' RACE. Sequencing was performed on an Illumina HiSeq 2000. Template switching added a universal primer binding site, and the final cDNA carried a unique molecular identifier that allowed TCR cDNA molecules to be counted accurately. Specific primers in the conserved constant-segment region were used to synthesize first-strand cDNA for the TCR alpha and beta chains. Each cDNA library was double barcoded, with a SMART-Mk sample barcode plus Illumina barcodes, to control for contamination. TruSeq adapter sequences along with Illumina sample barcodes were introduced in two successive PCR steps. Sequencing of the TCR alpha and beta cDNA libraries was done on the Illumina HiSeq platform using custom primers. Per the source publication's procedure: Unique molecular identifiers were extracted from raw reads with MiGEC, and CDR3 positions were determined with MiXCR. Recombination models were inferred per individual with the repgenHMM and IGoR tools using an EM algorithm. The tcR package in R was used for shared clonotype analysis, with sharing normalized by the product of cloneset sizes. Out-of-frame nonproductive sequences were analyzed to study raw recombination free of thymic and clonal selection effects. TCRdb reprocessing: public reads trimmed at Q25 with fastp, clones called with MiXCR, in-frame beta chains kept. Rows with one shared CDR3 protein collapse into an entry with the most common genes and DNA. The V and J calls were determined by TCRdb, not by the authors. This sample comprises roughly 720,000 distinct CDR3 sequences, around a sixth of them detected only once. Around 12% of the sample belongs to the ten largest clones.

All donors were healthy Caucasians. Three pairs of female monozygotic twins, all aged about 18 to 29 years, made up the twin cohort. Peripheral blood mononuclear cells were used as the source from which RNA for TCR libraries was isolated. Broad study findings and their caveats: Because the same donors could not be followed over many years, the conclusions depended on cross-sectional statistical analysis. In beta out-of-frame sequences, excess twin sharing was weaker, because having fewer shared sequences lowered the signal-to-noise ratio. Abundant cord blood beta clonotypes had fewer insertions, young adult naive repertoires showed a similar but weaker trend, and memory repertoires showed no such trend. In monozygotic twins, recombination models systematically underestimated out-of-frame TCR alpha sharing, but the models matched the sharing seen between unrelated individuals. Invariant T cells such as MAIT and iNKT could partly confound zero-insertion analyses, although diverse VJ usage argued against such confounding for most clonotypes. Compared with coincidental sharing between unrelated individuals, an excess of low generation-probability sequences was observed among out-of-frame TCR alpha sequences shared between twins.

This sample was shared with a second study, whose subject was T cells expressing NK-cell markers. Taken from the second paper: Three sorted T-cell subsets (CD3+CD56+NKG2C+, CD3+CD56+NKG2C- and CD3+CD56-NKG2C+) from several donors had their TCR beta-chain repertoires profiled. Among the eight sequenced donors, seven were HCMV-seropositive and one was HCMV-seronegative. To restrict sorting to alphabetaTCR-expressing T cells, an anti-gammadeltaTCR antibody was added in several experiments. In several donors, the dominant CD3+CD56+NKG2C+ clonotypes ranked among the top 10 CD8+ clonotypes, making up about 1.0-7.5% of CD8+ T cells. Those dominant clonotypes were again the most abundant among CD3+CD56-NKG2C+ cells in four donors, at about 25-60.1%. Whether the expanded NKG2C-expressing T cell clones were specific for HCMV antigens remained unclear. All eight donors whose samples were sequenced were randomly selected healthy volunteers, three of them men and five women. HCMV-specific IgG was detected in serum with a commercial ELISA kit to determine HCMV serostatus. Bulk peripheral blood T-cell repertoires were additionally sequenced from unsorted PBMC for six donors. MIGEC handled demultiplexing of the reads and grouping by UMI, while MiTCR was used to assemble and quantify clonotypes. To remove erroneous sequences, TCR cDNA sequences were retained only when supported by two or more reads. Downstream repertoire analysis used the tcR package, and clonotypes were matched across fractions by CDR3 nucleotide sequence plus V segment. VDJmatch was used to annotate antigen specificity against VDJdb, with one amino acid substitution allowed in CDR3.

The sequenced sample consisted of PBMCs. This sequence originates from a woman under 30 in good health.

The DNA reads TGTGCCAGCAGTTTTCGACTAGCGGGGCACACCGGGGAGCTGTTTTTT. Its protein product is CASSFRLAGHTGELFF. The V and J genes are TRBV12-3 or TRBV12-4 and TRBJ2-2; 11 middle bases align to TRBD2. The CDR3 starts with the cysteine, ends with the phenylalanine, and has 16 residues. The only DNA kept is the CDR3, 48 bases in frame from the first base. Trimmed from V: 3 bases; trimmed from J: 3 bases; junction bases lacking a gene match: 3.